The rows below give T cell receptor beta chains drawn from one sample of a study of blood T cells in healthy people across ages. TCRdb called the 5' RACE reads again in MiXCR, with one record for every CDR3 protein. The table lists some 850,000 distinct CDR3 sequences, roughly 25% of them singletons. This sample was also put to use in a study of T cells of mothers and their children.

The sequenced sample was blood. Every receptor here comes from a boy between 10 and 17 years old in good health. Both conserved end residues are part of each CDR3. Each record gives: J gene, V gene, CDR3 protein.

TRBJ1-4,TRBV5-1,CASSLAPGGRGEKLFF
TRBJ1-1,TRBV7-3,CASSVRGATEASF
TRBJ2-5,TRBV20-1,CSARRTEETQYF
TRBJ1-1,TRBV12-3/TRBV12-4,CASHREPNTEAFF
TRBJ2-1,TRBV9,CASSVGSGTSGGAVNNEQFF
TRBJ1-2,TRBV20-1,CSARVIDIANYGYTF
TRBJ2-5,TRBV5-1,CASSLSRAGRETQYF
TRBJ2-5,TRBV20-1,CSARAGGRETQYF
TRBJ1-4,TRBV6-6,CAIRVLAGGDNEKLFF
-,TRBV29-1,CSVRSSGKTYEQYF
TRBJ2-7,TRBV18,CASSPGTGVYEQYF
TRBJ1-4,TRBV7-2,CASSLEVGGTNEKLFF